These 2 T cell receptor beta chains came from one sample sequenced in a study of blood T cell repertoires in COVID-19. Data came from immunoSEQ multiplex PCR; TCRdb stores just in-frame clones and leaves some out. Of 70,000 or so clones detected, 87% appear once; the ten largest clones hold about a tenth. Sequences were obtained from peripheral blood. The receptors shown here come from a woman between 18 and 30 years old with acute or convalescent COVID-19.

The chain combines TRBV6-5 with TRBJ2-3; D unclear. V was trimmed by 8 bases and J by 2 bases, leaving 11 bases between them. The CDR3 has 13 residues. Germline loops: CDR1 MNHEY, CDR2 SVGAGI. CDR3: CASLLGVTDTQYF. In DNA, the CDR3 is TGTGCCAGCCTACTCGGAGTCACAGATACGCAGTATTTT.

A few counts support this clone. The chain employs TRBV15 and TRBJ2-1; D possibly corresponds to TRBD1 (6 bases). Trimming removed 1 base from V and 8 bases from J, with 15 bases in between. In germline, CDR1 is LNHNV, CDR2 YYDKDF (reference sequence). The CDR3 is 15 amino acids. Here the CDR3 reads CATSRGTAEVHEQFF. For the CDR3, the DNA is TGTGCCACCAGCAGAGGGACAGCCGAAGTACATGAGCAGTTCTTC.